This TCR beta chain was sequenced during a study of blood T cell repertoires in COVID-19. Study at large: Acute and convalescent COVID-19 samples came from the United States, Italy and Spain.

Sequencing used immunoSEQ multiplex PCR; TCRdb keeps in-frame clones, though not all of them. The repertoire holds 220,000 or so clones, with approximately 85% as singletons. From germline, CDR1 is LGHDT and CDR2 YNNKEL (reference sequence). The V gene lost 2 bases and the J gene lost 0 bases, with 8 bases spanning the gap. The CDR3 contains 15 residues. This sequence joins TRBV3-1 (or the pseudogene TRBV3-2) and TRBJ1-3; D is ambiguous. The clonotype originates from a man aged 50-59 years who had recovered from COVID-19. Sequenced sample: peripheral blood. The CDR3 DNA follows: TGTGCCAGCAGCCAACAGGATCGCTCTGGAAACACCATATATTTT. Its protein product is CASSQQDRSGNTIYF.